Listed below are T cell receptor beta chains from one sample, sequenced in a study of long-term antiretroviral therapy in people with HIV. Measured with immunoSEQ multiplex PCR; TCRdb has only the in-frame clones, and not every one. The profile shows about 25,000 clones, 65% to 90% of them singletons. The sequenced sample was unsorted PBMCs, obtained 1.2 years after starting antiretroviral therapy. These receptor sequences come from a man between 45 and 60 years old with HIV. The CDR3 runs from the conserved cysteine through the conserved F or W. The D gene is left open where the match is weak. Clone size is not always given. Where it is, it says once, few, many or a class for expanded clones.

D gene	J gene	clone size	V gene	CDR3 protein	CDR3 DNA
.	TRBJ1-1	.	TRBV28	CGAGGFTEAFF	TGTGGGGCGGGGGGTTTCACTGAAGCTTTCTTT
TRBD2	TRBJ2-7	.	TRBV7-8	CASSLVSSGGVEQYF	TGTGCCAGCAGCTTAGTGTCTAGCGGGGGGGTAGAGCAGTACTTC
.	TRBJ1-4	.	TRBV28	CASSLGEKLFF	TGTGCCAGCAGTTTAGGTGAAAAACTGTTTTTT
.	TRBJ2-1	.	TRBV4-3	CASSQAGNNEQFF	TGCGCCAGCAGCCAAGCGGGGAACAATGAGCAGTTCTTC
TRBD1	TRBJ1-6	.	TRBV7-2	CASRKTGEGNNSPLHF	TGTGCCAGCAGGAAAACAGGGGAGGGAAACAATTCACCCCTCCACTTT
TRBD2	TRBJ2-1	.	TRBV4-1	CASSPPGLGIREQFF	TGCGCCAGCAGCCCCCCGGGACTAGGAATCAGGGAGCAGTTCTTC
TRBD1	TRBJ1-2	once	TRBV2	CASTETPPGGNYGYTF	TGTGCCAGCACCGAAACCCCCCCAGGGGGCAACTATGGCTACACCTTC
.	TRBJ1-1	.	TRBV6-6	CASHPQVLTEAFF	TGTGCCAGCCACCCTCAGGTTTTAACTGAAGCTTTCTTT
.	TRBJ1-1	.	TRBV5-1	CASSLHLNTEAFF	TGCGCCAGCAGCTTGCATCTGAACACTGAAGCTTTCTTT
TRBD1	TRBJ1-1	.	TRBV2	CASSPQGALNTEAFF	TGTGCCAGCAGTCCACAGGGGGCTTTGAACACTGAAGCTTTCTTT
TRBD1	TRBJ2-7	.	TRBV7-2	CASSPVRDSFFSTYEQYF	TGTGCCAGCAGCCCCGTCAGGGACAGCTTCTTTTCTACCTACGAGCAGTACTTC
TRBD2	TRBJ2-1	.	TRBV6-5	CASSYSGGAAYNEQFF	TGTGCCAGCAGTTACAGCGGGGGGGCCGCCTACAATGAGCAGTTCTTC
TRBD1	TRBJ1-6	.	TRBV4-1	CASRPDRASINSPLHF	TGCGCCAGCAGACCGGACAGGGCCTCTATTAATTCACCCCTCCACTTT
.	TRBJ2-4	.	TRBV19	CASSIDVGRTALAKNIQYF	TGTGCCAGTAGTATAGATGTTGGCCGGACAGCGCTAGCCAAAAACATTCAGTACTTC
.	TRBJ2-7	.	TRBV7-2	CASSLGLSVQDEQYF	TGTGCCAGCAGCTTAGGGTTGTCGGTGCAAGACGAGCAGTACTTC
TRBD1	TRBJ1-1	.	TRBV7-2	CASSSFRGPNTEAFF	TGTGCCAGCAGCTCATTCAGGGGGCCGAACACTGAAGCTTTCTTT
.	TRBJ1-6	.	TRBV5-6	CASTFRAGNSPLHF	TGTGCCAGCACCTTCAGGGCGGGAAATTCACCCCTCCACTTT
.	TRBJ1-1	.	TRBV7-6	CASSLEVGQVTTEAFF	TGTGCCAGCAGCTTAGAGGTAGGGCAAGTGACCACTGAAGCTTTCTTT
.	TRBJ2-7	.	TRBV9	CASSVDTSYEQYF	TGTGCCAGCAGCGTGGACACTTCCTACGAGCAGTACTTC
.	TRBJ2-7	.	TRBV28	CASRSVSYVSYEQYF	TGTGCCAGCAGATCAGTGTCATACGTGTCCTACGAGCAGTACTTC
.	TRBJ1-1	.	TRBV4-1	CASSQPKRGTEAFF	TGCGCCAGCAGCCAACCGAAACGCGGGACTGAAGCTTTCTTT
TRBD2	TRBJ2-1	.	TRBV29-1	CSVDGTSGGESYNEQFF	TGCAGCGTCGACGGGACTAGCGGGGGGGAAAGCTACAATGAGCAGTTCTTC
.	TRBJ1-1	.	TRBV7-8	CASSRQSLSTEAFF	TGTGCCTCGTCGCGGCAGTCCCTCAGCACTGAAGCTTTCTTT
.	TRBJ2-3	.	TRBV7-2	CASSLIGLITDTQYF	TGTGCCAGCAGCTTAATTGGACTAATCACAGATACGCAGTATTTT
.	TRBJ2-2	.	TRBV7-3	CASSSSPWPSGELFF	TGTGCCAGCAGCTCCTCACCGTGGCCAAGCGGGGAGCTGTTTTTT
.	TRBJ2-7	.	TRBV7-9	CASSLPRRPYEQYF	TGTGCCAGCAGCTTACCTAGACGCCCCTACGAGCAGTACTTC
.	TRBJ1-1	few	TRBV2	CATKTDLNTEAFF	TGTGCCACCAAAACAGACCTGAACACTGAAGCTTTCTTT
.	TRBJ1-1	.	TRBV2	CASGRPPLNTEAFF	TGTGCCAGCGGACGGCCTCCTTTGAACACTGAAGCTTTCTTT
.	TRBJ2-7	.	TRBV7-9	CASSDSEGYEQYF	TGTGCCAGCAGCGATAGTGAGGGATACGAACAGTACTTC
.	TRBJ2-6	.	TRBV7-3	CASSLTSGANVLTF	TGTGCCAGCAGCCTCACCTCTGGGGCCAACGTCCTGACTTTC
TRBD2	TRBJ2-7	.	TRBV28	CASIAGGPKDEQYF	TGTGCCTCAATAGCGGGGGGGCCTAAGGACGAGCAGTACTTC
TRBD1	TRBJ2-7	once	TRBV7-2	CASSPGQGAYEQYF	TGTGCCAGCAGCCCTGGTCAGGGGGCATACGAGCAGTACTTC
TRBD1	TRBJ2-3	.	TRBV6-5	CASSSPGQGSDTQYF	TGTGCCAGCAGTTCCCCGGGACAGGGATCAGATACGCAGTATTTT
.	TRBJ2-7	few	TRBV7-7	CASSLSGSYEQYF	TGTGCTAGCAGCTTATCTGGGTCCTACGAGCAGTACTTC
TRBD1	TRBJ2-7	.	TRBV6-5	CASTGPGQEPLEQYF	TGTGCCAGCACTGGTCCAGGACAGGAACCCTTAGAGCAGTACTTC
.	TRBJ1-1	.	TRBV30	CAFSWTVAAFF	TGTGCCTTCTCATGGACCGTAGCTGCTTTCTTT
.	TRBJ2-2	few	TRBV11-3	CASSLRERPGELFF	TGTGCCAGCAGCTTACGTGAGCGGCCCGGGGAGCTGTTTTTT
TRBD1	TRBJ2-7	.	TRBV7-8	CASNQGAQGYEQYF	TGTGCCAGCAATCAGGGGGCGCAAGGTTACGAGCAGTACTTC
.	TRBJ1-3	.	TRBV18	CASSPLPRDTIYF	TGTGCCAGCTCACCACTCCCTAGGGACACCATATATTTT
.	TRBJ1-2	.	TRBV18	CASSPFGREDGYTF	TGTGCCAGCTCACCTTTTGGCAGGGAGGACGGCTACACCTTC
TRBD2	TRBJ2-1	.	TRBV6-4	CASSVSGEPYNEQFF	TGTGCCAGCAGTGTTAGCGGGGAACCCTACAATGAGCAGTTCTTC
.	TRBJ1-1	.	TRBV13	CASSLFAGPGGSEAFF	TGTGCCAGCAGCTTATTCGCCGGGCCCGGGGGATCTGAAGCTTTCTTT
.	TRBJ2-3	.	TRBV9	CASSVMLGAGASDTQYF	TGTGCCAGCAGCGTGATGCTTGGTGCGGGGGCCTCGGATACGCAGTATTTT
.	TRBJ1-2	.	TRBV29-1	CSVDFPPGAGGANYGYTF	TGCAGCGTTGACTTCCCCCCGGGAGCCGGGGGCGCTAACTATGGCTACACCTTC
.	TRBJ2-1	.	TRBV27	CASSSTDSYNEQFF	TGTGCCAGCAGTTCGACGGACAGTTACAATGAGCAGTTCTTC
.	TRBJ1-2	.	TRBV6-6	CASSGYGYTF	TGTGCCAGCAGTGGTTATGGCTACACCTTC
.	TRBJ2-1	.	TRBV7-9	CASSFNEQFF	TGTGCCAGCAGCTTCAATGAGCAGTTCTTC
.	TRBJ1-1	.	TRBV5-4	CASSLSGGMAFF	TGTGCCAGCAGCTTGTCGGGGGGAATGGCTTTCTTT
.	TRBJ2-7	.	TRBV7-9	CASSFGTAGVYEQYF	TGTGCCAGCAGCTTTGGGACAGCGGGCGTCTACGAGCAGTACTTC
TRBD2	TRBJ2-1	.	TRBV10-3	CAISESQASGDNNEQFF	TGTGCCATCAGTGAGTCCCAAGCTAGCGGGGATAACAATGAGCAGTTCTTC
.	TRBJ1-2	few	TRBV9	CASSVTSSNYGYTF	TGTGCCAGCAGCGTTACCAGCTCTAACTATGGCTACACCTTC
.	TRBJ2-2	once	TRBV7-6	CASARGSQNTGELFF	TGTGCCAGCGCTAGGGGCAGCCAAAACACCGGGGAGCTGTTTTTT
.	TRBJ1-2	.	TRBV7-6	CASSSRDGYGYTF	TGTGCCAGCAGCTCCCGGGACGGCTATGGCTACACCTTC